The rows below give T cell receptor beta chains drawn from one sample of a study of response to subunit inactivated influenza vaccine. Via MiXCR, TCRdb re-called the RT-PCR reads, giving one row per CDR3 protein. The profile shows some 850,000 distinct CDR3 sequences, 15% to 20% of them singletons. The sample was PBMCs from blood, taken 5 to 6 days after vaccination. The source of these receptors is a man aged 50 to 60 who received an inactivated influenza vaccine. Each CDR3 is given with its conserved first and last residue. A D gene is named only where the DNA matches it firmly. The listing skips clone size in some rows; elsewhere it reads once, few, many or a size class.

v_gene: TRBV7-3; j_gene: TRBJ2-3; abundance: -; d_gene: -; CDR3nt: TGTGCCAGCAGCTTAACATGGCCGGGCTCTCGGGTTGATACGCAGTATTTT; CDR3aa: CASSLTWPGSRVDTQYF
v_gene: TRBV27; j_gene: TRBJ2-7; abundance: few; d_gene: -; CDR3nt: TGTGCCAGCAGTCCGACGACAGGCGAGCAGTACTTC; CDR3aa: CASSPTTGEQYF
v_gene: TRBV29-1; j_gene: TRBJ2-1; abundance: many; d_gene: TRBD2; CDR3nt: TGCAGCGCTCGGACTAGCGAGGGCTACAATGAGCAGTTCTTC; CDR3aa: CSARTSEGYNEQFF
v_gene: TRBV9; j_gene: TRBJ2-2; abundance: -; d_gene: TRBD2; CDR3nt: TGTGCCAGCAGCTCGGGGGGGTACACCGGGGAGCTGTTTTTT; CDR3aa: CASSSGGYTGELFF
v_gene: TRBV10-3; j_gene: TRBJ2-2; abundance: many; d_gene: -; CDR3nt: TGTGCCATCAGTGAGATTTTTGACTACTGGGGCACCGGGGAGCTGTTTTTT; CDR3aa: CAISEIFDYWGTGELFF
v_gene: TRBV20-1; j_gene: TRBJ2-1; abundance: few; d_gene: TRBD2; CDR3nt: TGCAGTGCTTTCGCGGGGGGCCATGAGCAGTTCTTC; CDR3aa: CSAFAGGHEQFF
v_gene: TRBV24-1; j_gene: TRBJ2-2; abundance: few; d_gene: -; CDR3nt: TGTGCCACCAGTGATTTAAATAATGTGAACACCGGGGAGCTGTTTTTT; CDR3aa: CATSDLNNVNTGELFF
v_gene: TRBV6-2/TRBV6-3; j_gene: TRBJ1-5; abundance: -; d_gene: -; CDR3nt: TGTGCCAGCAGTTCGTACAGGGATTTTCAGCCCCAGCATTTT; CDR3aa: CASSSYRDFQPQHF
v_gene: TRBV12-3/TRBV12-4; j_gene: TRBJ2-3; abundance: few; d_gene: -; CDR3nt: TGTGCCAGCAGTGACGAGGGGAGCTACACAGATACGCAGTATTTT; CDR3aa: CASSDEGSYTDTQYF
v_gene: TRBV7-9; j_gene: TRBJ1-2; abundance: few; d_gene: TRBD1; CDR3nt: TGTGCCAGCAGCTTAGATCGGACAGGGCCTCGTGGCTACACCTTC; CDR3aa: CASSLDRTGPRGYTF
v_gene: TRBV20-1; j_gene: TRBJ1-6; abundance: few; d_gene: -; CDR3nt: TGCAGTGCTAGATTGGACCCCAATTCACCCCTCCACTTT; CDR3aa: CSARLDPNSPLHF
v_gene: TRBV6-2/TRBV6-3; j_gene: TRBJ2-7; abundance: few; d_gene: TRBD2; CDR3nt: TGTGCCAGCAGGAATAGCGGGATCATCTACGAGCAGTACTTC; CDR3aa: CASRNSGIIYEQYF
v_gene: TRBV6-1; j_gene: TRBJ2-6; abundance: few; d_gene: TRBD1; CDR3nt: TGTGCCAGCTGGAGGACAGGGACGACTGGGGCCAACGTCCTGACTTTC; CDR3aa: CASWRTGTTGANVLTF
v_gene: TRBV25-1; j_gene: TRBJ2-5; abundance: -; d_gene: -; CDR3nt: TGTGCCAGCAGTGAAATCAGTAGCTCGGAGACCCAGTACTTC; CDR3aa: CASSEISSSETQYF
v_gene: TRBV6-2/TRBV6-3; j_gene: TRBJ2-5; abundance: -; d_gene: TRBD2; CDR3nt: TGTGCCAGCAGTTACTCGAATCATGGCGGGAGTATGGAGACCCAGTACTTC; CDR3aa: CASSYSNHGGSMETQYF
v_gene: TRBV20-1; j_gene: TRBJ2-5; abundance: few; d_gene: -; CDR3nt: TGCAGTGCTAGTGGAGGGGACGAGACCCAGTACTTC; CDR3aa: CSASGGDETQYF
v_gene: TRBV5-1; j_gene: TRBJ2-7; abundance: -; d_gene: -; CDR3nt: TGCGCCAGCAGCTTCCGGACACAGTACGAGCAGTACTTC; CDR3aa: CASSFRTQYEQYF
v_gene: TRBV7-9; j_gene: TRBJ2-1; abundance: -; d_gene: -; CDR3nt: TGTGCCAGCATTTTCGTAGTGTTTGGGGGCTCCTACAATGAGCAGTTCTTC; CDR3aa: CASIFVVFGGSYNEQFF
v_gene: TRBV7-2; j_gene: TRBJ1-4; abundance: -; d_gene: -; CDR3nt: TGTGCCAGCAGGATCGGTGCAACTAATGAAAAACTGTTTTTT; CDR3aa: CASRIGATNEKLFF
v_gene: TRBV7-2; j_gene: TRBJ2-1; abundance: many; d_gene: TRBD2; CDR3nt: TGTGCCAGCAGCTTGGGGGGACTAGCGGGGGCCCACAATGAGCAGTTCTTC; CDR3aa: CASSLGGLAGAHNEQFF
v_gene: TRBV20-1; j_gene: TRBJ2-1; abundance: -; d_gene: TRBD2; CDR3nt: TGCAGTGCTCAGGGACTAGCGGGGACCTACAATGAGCAGTTCTTC; CDR3aa: CSAQGLAGTYNEQFF
v_gene: TRBV20-1; j_gene: TRBJ1-4; abundance: -; d_gene: -; CDR3nt: TGCAGTGCGAGAGGAGACGCAACTAATGAAAAACTGTTTTTT; CDR3aa: CSARGDATNEKLFF
v_gene: TRBV29-1; j_gene: TRBJ1-1; abundance: few; d_gene: -; CDR3nt: TGCAGCGTTGCGGAGCAAATGAACACTGAAGCTTTCTTT; CDR3aa: CSVAEQMNTEAFF
v_gene: TRBV12-3/TRBV12-4; j_gene: TRBJ1-3; abundance: -; d_gene: -; CDR3nt: TGTGCCAGCAGTTGGCTCTCTGGAAACACCATATATTTT; CDR3aa: CASSWLSGNTIYF
v_gene: TRBV4-1; j_gene: TRBJ2-3; abundance: few; d_gene: TRBD1; CDR3nt: TGCGCCAGCAGCCCCTTCGGGACAGGGGGAGCAGATACGCAGTATTTT; CDR3aa: CASSPFGTGGADTQYF
v_gene: TRBV10-3; j_gene: TRBJ2-5; abundance: many; d_gene: TRBD1; CDR3nt: TGTGCCATCAGGAAGAAACAGGGGCCACAAGAGACCCAGTACTTC; CDR3aa: CAIRKKQGPQETQYF
v_gene: TRBV7-2; j_gene: TRBJ1-1; abundance: many; d_gene: -; CDR3nt: TGTGCCAGCTCATCGGACAGGAACACTGAAGCTTTCTTT; CDR3aa: CASSSDRNTEAFF
v_gene: TRBV5-1; j_gene: TRBJ1-1; abundance: many; d_gene: -; CDR3nt: TGCGCCAGCAGCTTAAGGGCCGTGAACACTGAAGCTTTCTTT; CDR3aa: CASSLRAVNTEAFF
v_gene: TRBV5-1; j_gene: TRBJ2-2; abundance: -; d_gene: -; CDR3nt: TGCGCCAGCACACTGGAACCCCCGAACACCGGGGAGCTGTTTTTT; CDR3aa: CASTLEPPNTGELFF
v_gene: TRBV29-1; j_gene: TRBJ2-1; abundance: many; d_gene: TRBD2; CDR3nt: TGCAGCGTTGAAGATAGCGCGGGGGGCCCGAATGAGCAGTTCTTC; CDR3aa: CSVEDSAGGPNEQFF
v_gene: TRBV6-2/TRBV6-3; j_gene: TRBJ2-6; abundance: -; d_gene: -; CDR3nt: TGTGCCAGCACGGGTACTGGGGCCAACGTCCTGACTTTC; CDR3aa: CASTGTGANVLTF
v_gene: TRBV12-3/TRBV12-4; j_gene: TRBJ2-5; abundance: many; d_gene: TRBD1; CDR3nt: TGTGCCAGCAGCAACCGGGACAGGGGGCTGCAAGGGACCCAGTACTTC; CDR3aa: CASSNRDRGLQGTQYF
v_gene: TRBV5-5; j_gene: TRBJ2-3; abundance: many; d_gene: -; CDR3nt: TGTGCCAGCAGCCCGGGTAGGGCAGGGTCAGATACGCAGTATTTT; CDR3aa: CASSPGRAGSDTQYF
v_gene: TRBV29-1; j_gene: TRBJ1-1; abundance: many; d_gene: -; CDR3nt: TGCAGCGTTGAAGATCGGAGTAAACCCAACACTGAAGCTTTCTTT; CDR3aa: CSVEDRSKPNTEAFF
v_gene: TRBV12-3/TRBV12-4; j_gene: TRBJ1-1; abundance: many; d_gene: TRBD1; CDR3nt: TGTGCCAGCAGTGATGTAAACAGGGGGCGAGCTTTCTTT; CDR3aa: CASSDVNRGRAFF
v_gene: TRBV29-1; j_gene: TRBJ2-7; abundance: -; d_gene: -; CDR3nt: TGCAGCGTCGCGGACGGGAGCTGCGAGCAGTACTTC; CDR3aa: CSVADGSCEQYF
v_gene: TRBV20-1; j_gene: TRBJ2-5; abundance: -; d_gene: -; CDR3nt: TGCAGTACCCCAAAGGGGGAGACCCAGTACTTC; CDR3aa: CSTPKGETQYF
v_gene: TRBV6-2/TRBV6-3; j_gene: TRBJ2-6; abundance: few; d_gene: -; CDR3nt: TGTGCCAGCATAAGTAGATCTGGGGCCAACGTCCTGACTTTC; CDR3aa: CASISRSGANVLTF
v_gene: TRBV29-1; j_gene: TRBJ1-5; abundance: few; d_gene: TRBD1; CDR3nt: TGCAGCGTTGTCCTGACAGGGGACAATCAGCCCCAGCATTTT; CDR3aa: CSVVLTGDNQPQHF
v_gene: TRBV5-1; j_gene: TRBJ2-5; abundance: few; d_gene: TRBD2; CDR3nt: TGCGCCAGCAGGAGCGGGGGTACGGGGACCCAGTACTTC; CDR3aa: CASRSGGTGTQYF
v_gene: TRBV6-1; j_gene: TRBJ1-1; abundance: many; d_gene: -; CDR3nt: TGTGCCAGCAGTAAATCCCTCGTCAGAAGGGGCAAGAACACTGAAGCTTTCTTT; CDR3aa: CASSKSLVRRGKNTEAFF
v_gene: TRBV5-6; j_gene: TRBJ2-6; abundance: -; d_gene: -; CDR3nt: TGTGCCAGCAGCTTACCCGGGACCTCTGGGGCCAACGTCCTGACTTTC; CDR3aa: CASSLPGTSGANVLTF
v_gene: TRBV4-3; j_gene: TRBJ2-7; abundance: few; d_gene: -; CDR3nt: TGCGCCAGCAGCCAAGACAGACAGACATCCTACGAGCAGTACTTC; CDR3aa: CASSQDRQTSYEQYF
v_gene: TRBV20-1; j_gene: TRBJ2-7; abundance: many; d_gene: -; CDR3nt: TGCAGTGCTAGCCAGAGCGGGTGGTACGAGCAGTACTTC; CDR3aa: CSASQSGWYEQYF
v_gene: TRBV27; j_gene: TRBJ2-7; abundance: -; d_gene: TRBD2; CDR3nt: TGTGCCAGCAGTGGACTAGCGGGAGAAGAGGGGCAGTACTTC; CDR3aa: CASSGLAGEEGQYF
v_gene: TRBV12-3/TRBV12-4; j_gene: TRBJ2-5; abundance: many; d_gene: TRBD2; CDR3nt: TGTGCCAGCAGTCAGACTAGCGGGGGGGCTATCCAAGAGACCCAGTACTTC; CDR3aa: CASSQTSGGAIQETQYF
v_gene: TRBV12-3/TRBV12-4; j_gene: TRBJ2-2; abundance: many; d_gene: -; CDR3nt: TGTGCCAGCAGTTTACCACGGGGGAGCTTCAACACCGGGGAGCTGTTTTTT; CDR3aa: CASSLPRGSFNTGELFF
v_gene: TRBV4-3; j_gene: TRBJ2-2; abundance: -; d_gene: -; CDR3nt: TGCGCCAGCAGCCAGACTGGGACACCCGGGGAGCTGTTTTTT; CDR3aa: CASSQTGTPGELFF
v_gene: TRBV29-1; j_gene: TRBJ2-3; abundance: few; d_gene: -; CDR3nt: TGCAGCGTCGAGGACGGAGTTCTGGATACGCAGTATTTT; CDR3aa: CSVEDGVLDTQYF
v_gene: TRBV12-3/TRBV12-4; j_gene: TRBJ2-2; abundance: many; d_gene: -; CDR3nt: TGTGCCAGCAGTTTTTCCGGGAGAATAAACACCGGGGAGCTGTTTTTT; CDR3aa: CASSFSGRINTGELFF
v_gene: TRBV12-3/TRBV12-4; j_gene: TRBJ2-3; abundance: -; d_gene: -; CDR3nt: TGTGCCAGCAGTTTGTTCGGAGACACAGATACGCAGTATTTT; CDR3aa: CASSLFGDTDTQYF
v_gene: TRBV4-3; j_gene: TRBJ1-1; abundance: -; d_gene: -; CDR3nt: TGCGCCAGCAGCCAAGAGAGGACGGTGAACACTGAAGCTTTCTTT; CDR3aa: CASSQERTVNTEAFF
v_gene: TRBV4-2; j_gene: TRBJ1-1; abundance: few; d_gene: -; CDR3nt: TGTGCCAGCAGCCCAGGAGGGGACACTGAAGCTTTCTTT; CDR3aa: CASSPGGDTEAFF
v_gene: TRBV12-3/TRBV12-4; j_gene: TRBJ1-2; abundance: many; d_gene: -; CDR3nt: TGTGCCAGCAGCCCTGGGCCAAGTAGGAACTATGGCTACACCTTC; CDR3aa: CASSPGPSRNYGYTF
v_gene: TRBV4-3; j_gene: TRBJ2-7; abundance: -; d_gene: TRBD2; CDR3nt: TGCGCCAGCAGCCAAGATGTGGGACTAGCGGAGGGACTCGAGCAGTACTTC; CDR3aa: CASSQDVGLAEGLEQYF
v_gene: TRBV5-1; j_gene: TRBJ2-1; abundance: few; d_gene: TRBD2; CDR3nt: TGCGCCAGCAGCTTATTTCGTAGGCTAGCGGGGGACAATGAGCAGTTCTTC; CDR3aa: CASSLFRRLAGDNEQFF
v_gene: TRBV20-1; j_gene: TRBJ1-5; abundance: few; d_gene: -; CDR3nt: TGCAGTGCTAGTTCCCCCTCTACGGGCAATCAGCCCCAGCATTTT; CDR3aa: CSASSPSTGNQPQHF
v_gene: TRBV29-1; j_gene: TRBJ1-4; abundance: few; d_gene: TRBD1; CDR3nt: TGCAGCGTTGAAGTTGGGGACAGGGTCGGAAAACTGTTTTTT; CDR3aa: CSVEVGDRVGKLFF
v_gene: TRBV6-1; j_gene: TRBJ2-1; abundance: few; d_gene: -; CDR3nt: TGTGCCAGCACGGAGTTTTCAGGGGACTACAATGAGCAGTTCTTC; CDR3aa: CASTEFSGDYNEQFF
v_gene: TRBV4-3; j_gene: TRBJ2-1; abundance: few; d_gene: -; CDR3nt: TGCGCCAGCAGCCACCTGGGGGGGCCCTACAATGAGCAGTTCTTC; CDR3aa: CASSHLGGPYNEQFF